A selection of T cell receptor beta chains follows, all from one sample in a study of blood T cell repertoires in COVID-19. Sequencing was performed with immunoSEQ multiplex PCR; in TCRdb, only in-frame clones are kept and a portion is missing. The table has fewer than 300,000 clones, around 80% seen once; the top ten hold over 4%. The sample was PBMCs or T cells enriched from blood (not recorded which). These receptors were obtained from a man aged 40-49 years who had been exposed to COVID-19. Both conserved end residues are part of each CDR3. The D gene is left open where the match is weak. Size is omitted from some rows. Given values are once, few, many or a class for expanded clones.

abundance	d_gene	v_gene	j_gene	CDR3aa	CDR3nt
NA	NA	TRBV3-1/TRBV3-2	TRBJ2-1	CASSHSELRRSYNEQFF	TGTGCCAGCAGCCATTCTGAGCTTCGAAGATCCTACAATGAGCAGTTCTTC
NA	NA	TRBV12-3/TRBV12-4	TRBJ1-1	CASRPGTPGEAFF	TGTGCCAGCAGACCCGGGACACCGGGGGAAGCTTTCTTT
NA	NA	TRBV30	TRBJ1-2	CAWSVTGFYGYTF	TGTGCCTGGAGTGTAACAGGCTTTTATGGCTACACCTTC
once	NA	TRBV18	TRBJ2-7	CASSRGRDEQYF	TGTGCCAGCTCACGCGGCCGCGACGAGCAGTACTTC
NA	TRBD1	TRBV5-1	TRBJ2-1	CASSSTGTPYNEQFF	TGCGCCAGCAGCTCGACAGGGACCCCCTACAATGAGCAGTTCTTC
NA	TRBD2	TRBV6-6	TRBJ2-1	CASSPGTSGRLNNEQFF	TGTGCCAGCAGTCCTGGGACTAGCGGGAGGCTAAACAATGAGCAGTTCTTC
NA	NA	TRBV30	TRBJ1-1	CAWSMTENTEAFF	TGTGCCTGGAGTATGACTGAGAACACTGAAGCTTTCTTT
NA	NA	TRBV2	TRBJ2-7	CASGVEGAYEQYF	TGTGCCAGCGGGGTGGAGGGTGCCTACGAGCAGTACTTC
NA	TRBD1	TRBV30	TRBJ1-2	CAWHSSGRGNYGYTF	TGTGCCTGGCACTCTTCGGGCAGGGGGAACTATGGCTACACCTTC
NA	NA	TRBV4-1	TRBJ2-7	CASSLTDLSMDEQYF	TGCGCCAGCAGCCTAACCGACTTGAGCATGGACGAGCAGTACTTC
NA	NA	TRBV27	TRBJ2-1	CASSLSPRGNEQFF	TGTGCCAGCAGTTTATCGCCTCGGGGCAATGAGCAGTTCTTC
NA	TRBD1	TRBV19	TRBJ1-5	CASWDRNRGQPQHF	TGTGCCTCATGGGACCGAAACAGGGGCCAGCCCCAGCATTTT
once	NA	TRBV4-1	TRBJ2-2	CASSQDLETGELFF	TGCGCCAGCAGCCAAGATTTGGAGACCGGGGAGCTGTTTTTT
NA	NA	TRBV2	TRBJ2-7	CASSEAPGSNEQYF	TGTGCCAGCAGTGAAGCCCCGGGGAGCAACGAGCAGTACTTC
NA	NA	TRBV30	TRBJ2-5	CAWSRGQETQYF	TGTGCCTGGAGTCGGGGCCAAGAGACCCAGTACTTC
NA	TRBD1	TRBV6-5	TRBJ1-4	CASSRSSGGGFTF	TGTGCCAGCAGCCGGTCCTCAGGGGGAGGCTTTACTTTT
NA	NA	TRBV4-1	TRBJ1-5	CASSQVRDNQPQHF	TGCGCCAGCAGCCAAGTCCGGGACAATCAGCCCCAGCATTTT
once	TRBD1	TRBV10-3	TRBJ2-7	CAIRSGQGFLGEQYF	TGTGCCATCCGTTCCGGACAGGGGTTTTTGGGGGAGCAGTACTTC
NA	NA	TRBV2	TRBJ1-2	CASRTVGGGSYGYTF	TGTGCCAGCAGAACAGTTGGGGGGGGAAGCTATGGCTACACCTTC
NA	TRBD1	TRBV11-2	TRBJ1-5	CASSPDRYGNQPQHF	TGTGCCAGCAGCCCGGACAGGTACGGCAATCAGCCCCAGCATTTT
NA	TRBD1	TRBV5-6	TRBJ1-4	CASSKGQGENEKLFF	TGTGCCAGCAGCAAAGGACAGGGTGAAAATGAAAAACTGTTTTTT
NA	TRBD2	TRBV5-4	TRBJ2-7	CASSGGGAIDEQYF	TGTGCCAGCAGCGGGGGGGGAGCTATCGACGAGCAGTACTTC
NA	NA	TRBV30	TRBJ2-1	CAWSIGLSDEQFF	TGTGCCTGGAGTATCGGTTTAAGCGATGAGCAGTTCTTC
NA	NA	TRBV29-1	TRBJ1-1	CSVVPPQGGSEAFF	TGCAGCGTTGTCCCCCCGCAGGGAGGTTCGGAAGCTTTCTTT
NA	NA	TRBV3-1/TRBV3-2	TRBJ2-3	CASSQDLSRGGTDTQYF	TGTGCCAGCAGCCAAGATCTGTCACGGGGAGGTACAGATACGCAGTATTTT
NA	TRBD1	TRBV7-8	TRBJ2-7	CASSLLIPGQGGGEQYF	TGTGCCAGCAGCCTTCTGATACCGGGACAGGGGGGTGGAGAGCAGTACTTC
NA	NA	TRBV12-3/TRBV12-4	TRBJ2-5	CASSRGEEETQYF	TGTGCCAGCAGCCGCGGGGAGGAAGAGACCCAGTACTTC
NA	NA	TRBV6-9	TRBJ1-6	CASTPVPLSSYNSPLHF	TGTGCCAGCACCCCGGTCCCCTTGAGCTCCTATAATTCACCCCTCCACTTT
NA	TRBD1	TRBV19	TRBJ1-2	CASSSPRTGMNGYTF	TGTGCCAGTAGTAGCCCCAGGACAGGGATGAATGGCTACACCTTC
NA	NA	TRBV30	TRBJ2-5	CAWIQGLETQYF	TGTGCCTGGATCCAGGGTCTGGAGACCCAGTACTTC
NA	NA	TRBV27	TRBJ1-2	CASSFKGYGYTF	TGTGCCAGCAGTTTTAAGGGGTATGGCTACACCTTC
NA	NA	TRBV30	TRBJ1-6	CAWREDGWNSPLHF	TGTGCCTGGAGGGAGGATGGGTGGAATTCACCCCTCCACTTT
NA	NA	TRBV10-2	TRBJ2-7	CASGLKAYEQYF	TGCGCCAGCGGCCTGAAAGCCTACGAGCAGTACTTC
NA	NA	TRBV11-3	TRBJ1-1	CASSLAAGSTEAFF	TGTGCCAGCAGCTTAGCAGCAGGAAGTACTGAAGCTTTCTTT
NA	NA	TRBV20-1	TRBJ2-7	CSARDVYEQYF	TGCAGTGCTAGAGACGTCTACGAGCAGTACTTC
NA	NA	TRBV27	TRBJ2-7	CASSLAGAYEQYF	TGTGCCAGCAGTTTAGCAGGGGCCTACGAGCAGTACTTC
NA	TRBD2	TRBV7-2	TRBJ2-5	CASSFRSGGETQYF	TGTGCCAGCAGCTTTCGATCCGGGGGGGAGACCCAGTACTTC
NA	NA	TRBV12-3/TRBV12-4	TRBJ2-7	CASSQGYEQYF	TGTGCCAGCAGCCAGGGGTACGAGCAGTACTTC
NA	TRBD1	TRBV9	TRBJ2-2	CASSVGGQGIPGELFF	TGTGCCAGCAGCGTAGGCGGACAGGGGATTCCCGGGGAGCTGTTTTTT
NA	TRBD2	TRBV20-1	TRBJ2-1	CSASKGTSGYNEQFF	TGCAGTGCTAGTAAGGGGACTAGCGGGTATAATGAGCAGTTCTTC
few	NA	TRBV6-5	TRBJ2-7	CASSYSKSEQYF	TGTGCCAGCAGTTACTCGAAGAGCGAGCAGTACTTC